This record concerns one TCR beta chain sequence. What it binds is not known. This record belongs to a study of Graves' ophthalmopathy and Graves' hyperthyroidism. Study-wide findings and caveats: Most expanded clonotypes from thyroid (those above 0.001 frequency) were also found in blood. Built on 13 signatures, a model told ophthalmopathy apart from stable hyperthyroidism with about 88% sensitivity and around 80% specificity.

The V and J ends lost 0 bases and 2 bases respectively, with 10 bases between them. CDR3 length equals 15 residues. The germline V gene has CDR1 LGHNA and CDR2 YSLEER. The TCR beta CDR3 regions underwent amplification from RNA transcripts. RT-PCR in the first round used HTBI primers; a second-round multiplex PCR followed. TCRdb re-called the multiplex PCR reads through MiXCR, storing one row per CDR3 protein. The sample includes some 410,000 distinct CDR3 sequences, 20% to 25% of them seen just once. This sequence joins TRBV4-3 and TRBJ2-5; D gene ambiguous. The clonotype originates from a young woman with stable Graves' hyperthyroidism. The sample was peripheral blood. The CDR3 region is CASSQDRHRQETQYF. The CDR3 DNA reads TGCGCCAGCAGCCAAGATCGACATCGACAAGAGACCCAGTACTTC.